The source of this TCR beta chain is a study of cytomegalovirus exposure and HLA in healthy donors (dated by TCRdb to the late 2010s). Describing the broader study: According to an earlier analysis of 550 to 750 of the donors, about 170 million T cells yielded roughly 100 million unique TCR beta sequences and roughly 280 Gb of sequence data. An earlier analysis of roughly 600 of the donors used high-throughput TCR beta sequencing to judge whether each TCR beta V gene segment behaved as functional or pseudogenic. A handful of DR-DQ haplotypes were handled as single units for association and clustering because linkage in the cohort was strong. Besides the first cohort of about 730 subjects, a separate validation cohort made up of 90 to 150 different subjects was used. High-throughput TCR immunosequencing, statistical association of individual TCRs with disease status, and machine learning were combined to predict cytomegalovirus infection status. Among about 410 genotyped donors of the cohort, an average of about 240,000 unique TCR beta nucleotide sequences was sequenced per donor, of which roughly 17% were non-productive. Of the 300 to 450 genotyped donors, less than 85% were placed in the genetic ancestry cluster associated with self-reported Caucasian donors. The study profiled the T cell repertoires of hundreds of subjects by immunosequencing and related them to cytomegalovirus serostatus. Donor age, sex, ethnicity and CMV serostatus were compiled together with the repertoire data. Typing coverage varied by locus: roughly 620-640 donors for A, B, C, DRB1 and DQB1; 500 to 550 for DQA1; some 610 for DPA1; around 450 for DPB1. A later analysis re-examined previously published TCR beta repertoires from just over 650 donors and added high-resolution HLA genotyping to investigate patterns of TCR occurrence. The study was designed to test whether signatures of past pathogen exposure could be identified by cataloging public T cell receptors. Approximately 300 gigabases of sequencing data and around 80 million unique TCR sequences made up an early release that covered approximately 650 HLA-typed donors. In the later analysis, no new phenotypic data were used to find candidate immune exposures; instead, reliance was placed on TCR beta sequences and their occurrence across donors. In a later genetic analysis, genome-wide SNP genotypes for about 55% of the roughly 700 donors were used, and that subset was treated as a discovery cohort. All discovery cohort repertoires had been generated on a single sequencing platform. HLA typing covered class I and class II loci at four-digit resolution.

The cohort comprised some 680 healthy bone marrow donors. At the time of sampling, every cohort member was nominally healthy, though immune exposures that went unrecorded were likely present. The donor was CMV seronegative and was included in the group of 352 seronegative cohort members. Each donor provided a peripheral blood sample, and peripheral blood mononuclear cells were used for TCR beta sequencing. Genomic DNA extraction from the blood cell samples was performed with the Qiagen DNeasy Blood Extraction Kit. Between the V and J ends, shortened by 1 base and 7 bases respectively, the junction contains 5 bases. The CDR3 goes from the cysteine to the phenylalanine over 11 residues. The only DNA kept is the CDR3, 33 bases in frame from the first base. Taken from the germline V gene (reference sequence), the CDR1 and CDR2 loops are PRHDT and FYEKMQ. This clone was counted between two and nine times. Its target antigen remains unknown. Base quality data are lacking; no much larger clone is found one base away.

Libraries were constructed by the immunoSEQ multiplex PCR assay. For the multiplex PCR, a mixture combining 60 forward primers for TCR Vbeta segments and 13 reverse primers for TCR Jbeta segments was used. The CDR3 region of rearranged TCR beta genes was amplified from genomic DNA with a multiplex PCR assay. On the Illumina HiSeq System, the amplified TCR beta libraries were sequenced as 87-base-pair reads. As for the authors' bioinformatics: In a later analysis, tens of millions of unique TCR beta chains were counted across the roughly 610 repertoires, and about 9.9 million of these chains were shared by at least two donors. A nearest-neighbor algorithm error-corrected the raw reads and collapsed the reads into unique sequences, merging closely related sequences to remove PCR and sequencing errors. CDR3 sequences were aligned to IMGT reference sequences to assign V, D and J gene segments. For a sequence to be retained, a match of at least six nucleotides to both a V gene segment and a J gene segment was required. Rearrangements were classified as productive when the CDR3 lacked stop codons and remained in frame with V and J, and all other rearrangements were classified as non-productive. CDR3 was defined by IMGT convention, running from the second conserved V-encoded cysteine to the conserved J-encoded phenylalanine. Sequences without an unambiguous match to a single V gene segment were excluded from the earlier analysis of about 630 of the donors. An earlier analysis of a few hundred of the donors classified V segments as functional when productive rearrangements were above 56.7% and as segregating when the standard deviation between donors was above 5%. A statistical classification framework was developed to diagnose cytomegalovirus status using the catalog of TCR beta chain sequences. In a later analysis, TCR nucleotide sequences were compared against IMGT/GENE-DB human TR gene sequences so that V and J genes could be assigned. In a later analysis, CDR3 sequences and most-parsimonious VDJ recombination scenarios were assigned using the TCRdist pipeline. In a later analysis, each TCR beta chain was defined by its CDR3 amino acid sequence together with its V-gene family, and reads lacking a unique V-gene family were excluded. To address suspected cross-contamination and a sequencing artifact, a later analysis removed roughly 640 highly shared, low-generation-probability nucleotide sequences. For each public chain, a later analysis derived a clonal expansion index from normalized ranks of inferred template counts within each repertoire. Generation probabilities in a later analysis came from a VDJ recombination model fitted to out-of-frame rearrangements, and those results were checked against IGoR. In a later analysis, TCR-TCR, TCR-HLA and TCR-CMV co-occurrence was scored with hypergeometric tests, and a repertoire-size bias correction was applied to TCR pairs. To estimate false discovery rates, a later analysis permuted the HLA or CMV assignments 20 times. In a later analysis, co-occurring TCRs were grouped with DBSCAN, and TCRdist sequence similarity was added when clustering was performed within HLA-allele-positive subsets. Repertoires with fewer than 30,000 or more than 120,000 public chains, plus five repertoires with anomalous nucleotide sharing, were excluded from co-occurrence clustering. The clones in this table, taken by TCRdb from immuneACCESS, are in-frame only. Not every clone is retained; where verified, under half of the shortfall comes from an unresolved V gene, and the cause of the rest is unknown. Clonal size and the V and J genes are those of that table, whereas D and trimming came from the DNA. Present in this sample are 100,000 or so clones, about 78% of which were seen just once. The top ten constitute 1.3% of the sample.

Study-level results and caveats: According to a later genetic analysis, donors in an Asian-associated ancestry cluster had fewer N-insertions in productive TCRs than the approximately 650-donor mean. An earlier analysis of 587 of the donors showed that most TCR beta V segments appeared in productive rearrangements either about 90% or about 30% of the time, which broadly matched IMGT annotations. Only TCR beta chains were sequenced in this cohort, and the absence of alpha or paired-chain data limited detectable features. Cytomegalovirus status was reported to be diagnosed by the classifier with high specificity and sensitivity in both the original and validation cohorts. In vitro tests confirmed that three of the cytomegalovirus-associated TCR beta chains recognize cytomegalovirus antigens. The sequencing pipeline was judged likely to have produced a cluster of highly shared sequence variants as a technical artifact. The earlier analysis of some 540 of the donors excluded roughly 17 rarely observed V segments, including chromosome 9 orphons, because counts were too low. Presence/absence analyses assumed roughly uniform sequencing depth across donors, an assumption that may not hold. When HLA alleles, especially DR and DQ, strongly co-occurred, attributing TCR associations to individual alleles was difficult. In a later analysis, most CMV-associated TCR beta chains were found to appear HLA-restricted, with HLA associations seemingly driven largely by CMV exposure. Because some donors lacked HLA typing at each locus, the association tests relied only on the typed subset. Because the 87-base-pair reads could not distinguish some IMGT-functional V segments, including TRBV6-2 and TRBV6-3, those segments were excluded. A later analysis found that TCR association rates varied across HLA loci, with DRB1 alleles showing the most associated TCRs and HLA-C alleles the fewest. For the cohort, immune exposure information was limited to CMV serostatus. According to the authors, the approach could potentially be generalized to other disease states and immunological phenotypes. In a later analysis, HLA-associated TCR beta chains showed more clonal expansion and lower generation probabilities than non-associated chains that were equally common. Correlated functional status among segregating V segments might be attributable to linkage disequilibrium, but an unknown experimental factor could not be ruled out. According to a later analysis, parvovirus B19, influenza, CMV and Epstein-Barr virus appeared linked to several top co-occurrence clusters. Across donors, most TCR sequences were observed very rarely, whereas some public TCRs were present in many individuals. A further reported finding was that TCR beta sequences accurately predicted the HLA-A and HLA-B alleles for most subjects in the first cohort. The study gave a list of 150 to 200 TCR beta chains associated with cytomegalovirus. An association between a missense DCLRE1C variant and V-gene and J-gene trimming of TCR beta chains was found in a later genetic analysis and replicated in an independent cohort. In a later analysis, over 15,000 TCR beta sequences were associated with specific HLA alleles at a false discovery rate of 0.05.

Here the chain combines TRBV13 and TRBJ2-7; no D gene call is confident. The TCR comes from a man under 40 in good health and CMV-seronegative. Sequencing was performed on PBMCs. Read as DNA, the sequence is TGTGCCAGCAGCTTAGTTAAAGAGCAGTACTTC. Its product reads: CASSLVKEQYF.